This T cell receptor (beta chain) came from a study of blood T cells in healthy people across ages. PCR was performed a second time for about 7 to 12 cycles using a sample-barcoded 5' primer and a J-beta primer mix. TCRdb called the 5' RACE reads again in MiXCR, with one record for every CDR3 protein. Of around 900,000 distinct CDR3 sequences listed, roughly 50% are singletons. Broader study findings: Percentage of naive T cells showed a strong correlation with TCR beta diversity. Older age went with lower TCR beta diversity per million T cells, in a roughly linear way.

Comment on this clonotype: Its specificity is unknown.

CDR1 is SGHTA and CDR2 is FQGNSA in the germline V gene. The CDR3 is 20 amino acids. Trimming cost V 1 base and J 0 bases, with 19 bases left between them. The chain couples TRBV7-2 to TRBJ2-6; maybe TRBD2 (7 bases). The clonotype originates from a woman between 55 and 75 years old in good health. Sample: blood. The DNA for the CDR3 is TGTGCCAGCAGCTTAGTGGGGGGGCCCGGACTGAACTCTGGGGCCAACGTCCTGACTTTC. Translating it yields CASSLVGGPGLNSGANVLTF.